The clone carrying this TCR beta chain was seen a single time. The V gene's germline CDR1 is SGHVS and CDR2 FNYEAQ. V was clipped by 1 base and J by 6 bases, with 6 bases between them. The CDR3 consists of 12 residues. The data belong to a study of OX40 agonist ivuxolimab in advanced cancers. Sequenced by immunoSEQ multiplex PCR; TCRdb stores in-frame clones only, minus some. In the table there are roughly 23,000 clones, approximately 84% of which are singletons. The rearrangement uses TRBV7-6 and TRBJ1-1; D uncertain. Sample: CD4+ or CD8+ T cells sorted from blood, taken in a trial of the OX40 agonist ivuxolimab. The sequence was obtained from an adult with an advanced solid tumor such as melanoma, head and neck, liver or kidney cancer. The CDR3: CASSLVGAEAFF. CDR3 DNA: TGTGCCAGCAGCTTAGTTGGGGCTGAAGCTTTCTTT. The full variable domain, rest sourced from reference TRBV7-6 and TRBJ1-1, is GAGVSQSPRYKVTKRGQDVALRCDPISGHVSLYWYRQALGQGPEFLTYFNYEAQQDKSGLPNDRFSAERPEGSISTLTIQRTEQRDSAMYRCASSLVGAEAFFGQGTRLTVV.